This TCR beta chain was found in a study of cytomegalovirus exposure and HLA in healthy donors. TCRdb's table, derived via immunoSEQ multiplex PCR, lists solely in-frame clones and lacks some. The sample includes over 200,000 clones, around 88% of them seen just once. General study points: Accounts indicate the classifier identified cytomegalovirus status with strong specificity and sensitivity.

V was clipped by 6 bases and J by 7 bases, with 12 bases between them. The CDR3 contains 13 residues. CDR1 is MNHEY and CDR2 is SVGAGI in the germline V gene. For this clone: Its antigen is as yet unknown.

The sequence was collected from a woman younger than 30 in good health and CMV-seronegative. The V gene is TRBV6-5, the J gene TRBJ2-2, with D uncertain. Input material: PBMCs. CDR3 in DNA: TGTGCCAGCAGACCAAAACCGGGCGGGGAGCTGTTTTTT. This translates into CASRPKPGGELFF.